Following are 2 T cell receptor beta chains from one sample sequenced in a study of blood T cell repertoires in COVID-19. Produced via immunoSEQ multiplex PCR; TCRdb's table is partial and in-frame only. The sample includes tens of thousands of clones, about 72% of them seen just once. Source material: peripheral blood. All receptors derive from a woman in her sixties with acute or convalescent COVID-19.

The V gene is TRBV30, the J gene TRBJ2-1, with a tentative D call TRBD1 (6 bases). The length of the CDR3 is 11 residues. V lost 4 bases and J 7 bases, leaving 8 bases between the germline ends. CDR1 GTSNPN and CDR2 SVGIG come from the germline V gene (reference sequence). The CDR3 DNA reads TGTGCCTGGACCAGGGGTAATGAGCAGTTCTTC. Its protein is CAWTRGNEQFF.

This clone occurred a few times. The V gene is TRBV28, the J gene TRBJ2-7; TRBD1 matches 8 bases. V dropped 4 bases and J dropped 2; count of bases not matched to a gene: 4. Germline V gene sequence: CDR1 MDHEN, CDR2 SYDVKM. The length of the CDR3 is 14 residues. CDR3 loop: CASSSGGQTYEQYF. CDR3 coding DNA: TGTGCCAGCAGTTCAGGGGGCCAAACCTACGAGCAGTACTTC.